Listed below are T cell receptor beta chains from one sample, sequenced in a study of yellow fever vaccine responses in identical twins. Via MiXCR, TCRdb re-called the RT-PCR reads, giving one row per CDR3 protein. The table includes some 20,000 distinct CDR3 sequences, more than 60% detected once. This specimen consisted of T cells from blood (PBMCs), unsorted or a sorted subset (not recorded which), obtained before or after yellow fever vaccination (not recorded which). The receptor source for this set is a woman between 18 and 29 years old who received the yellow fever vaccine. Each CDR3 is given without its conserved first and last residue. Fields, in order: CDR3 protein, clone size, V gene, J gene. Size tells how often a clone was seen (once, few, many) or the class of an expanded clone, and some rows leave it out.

CDR3: ASSQEGRATDTQY
size: .
V: TRBV4-1
J: TRBJ2-3

CDR3: ASSKPGVAYNEQF
size: .
V: TRBV11-1
J: TRBJ2-1

CDR3: ASSLRTGVQETQY
size: .
V: TRBV4-1
J: TRBJ2-5

CDR3: ASSLYVKGSDTQY
size: .
V: TRBV7-3
J: TRBJ2-3

CDR3: ASSPFGTGNYNEQF
size: once
V: TRBV18
J: TRBJ2-1

CDR3: SVDSGVNIQY
size: .
V: TRBV29-1
J: TRBJ2-4

CDR3: SAGQGYYEQY
size: .
V: TRBV20-1
J: TRBJ2-7

CDR3: ASRTGRRAHEQY
size: .
V: TRBV21-1
J: TRBJ2-7

CDR3: AIRGPDRGGQF
size: .
V: TRBV10-3
J: TRBJ2-1

CDR3: ASSFGYPGELF
size: .
V: TRBV2
J: TRBJ2-2

CDR3: SPGYQETQY
size: .
V: TRBV29-1
J: TRBJ2-5

CDR3: ASSLGTGSTDTQY
size: few
V: TRBV28
J: TRBJ2-3

CDR3: ASSEGLGGNIQY
size: .
V: TRBV10-1
J: TRBJ2-4

CDR3: ATSVGDTQY
size: .
V: TRBV24-1
J: TRBJ2-3

CDR3: ASSAGGTEAF
size: .
V: TRBV2
J: TRBJ1-1

CDR3: ASSRTSGAYEQF
size: .
V: TRBV12-3/TRBV12-4
J: TRBJ2-1

CDR3: ASSLGGLTDTQY
size: .
V: TRBV11-2
J: TRBJ2-3

CDR3: ASVEAGRNNEQF
size: few
V: TRBV11-3
J: TRBJ2-1

CDR3: ASSTDTDTQY
size: once
V: TRBV18
J: TRBJ2-3

CDR3: ASGGADQPQH
size: .
V: TRBV3-1
J: TRBJ1-5

CDR3: ASSSTSLYGYT
size: .
V: TRBV11-1
J: TRBJ1-2

CDR3: ASSQGVDTEAF
size: few
V: TRBV5-6
J: TRBJ1-1

CDR3: ASSDSVYNEQF
size: once
V: TRBV2
J: TRBJ2-1

CDR3: ASSYILGLHDSPLH
size: once
V: TRBV6-9
J: TRBJ1-6

CDR3: ATSRGHNEQF
size: .
V: TRBV24-1
J: TRBJ2-1

CDR3: ASSLQGVDYGYT
size: .
V: TRBV7-8
J: TRBJ1-2

CDR3: ASRLAGELHRYGYT
size: .
V: TRBV28
J: TRBJ1-2

CDR3: ASSFASGASEQF
size: .
V: TRBV12-3/TRBV12-4
J: TRBJ2-1

CDR3: ASSSTGVGAF
size: .
V: TRBV7-9
J: TRBJ1-1

CDR3: SVTQRETQY
size: .
V: TRBV29-1
J: TRBJ2-5

CDR3: ASSDLYNEQF
size: .
V: TRBV6-4
J: TRBJ2-1